This TCR beta chain was identified during a study of T-cell reconstitution after alpha-beta-depleted transplantation in children. Using unique molecular identifiers, the investigators prepared the TCRbeta library. TCRdb re-derived calls from the PCR reads in MiXCR, one entry per CDR3 protein. The sample records approximately 490,000 distinct CDR3 sequences, under 15% being singletons. CDR3 length: 17 amino acids. The germline gives CDR1 SQVTM, CDR2 ANQGSEA. Trimming removed 1 base from V and 2 bases from J; junction bases left unmatched: 8. The sample in question was PBMCs from the stem cell graft donor, obtained from the stem cell graft. This sequence joins TRBV29-1 and TRBJ2-1; the match to TRBD2 covers 10 bases. The source is a human donor who donated a stem cell graft to a child with combined immunodeficiency. DNA for the CDR3: TGCAGCGTTGAAGCCCGGACTAGCGGAAAAGCCTACAATGAGCAGTTCTTC. Encoded protein: CSVEARTSGKAYNEQFF.